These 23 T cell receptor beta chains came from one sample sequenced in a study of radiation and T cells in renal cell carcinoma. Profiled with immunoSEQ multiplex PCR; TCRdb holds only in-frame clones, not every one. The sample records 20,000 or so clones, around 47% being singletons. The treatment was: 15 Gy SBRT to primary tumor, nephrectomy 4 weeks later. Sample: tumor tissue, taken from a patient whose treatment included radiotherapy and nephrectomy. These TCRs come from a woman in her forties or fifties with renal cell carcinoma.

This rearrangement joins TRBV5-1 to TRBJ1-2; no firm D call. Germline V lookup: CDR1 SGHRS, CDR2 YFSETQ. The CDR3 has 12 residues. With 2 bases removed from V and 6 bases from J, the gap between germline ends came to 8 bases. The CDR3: CASSFSSDGYTF. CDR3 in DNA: TGCGCCAGCAGCTTCTCGTCGGATGGCTACACCTTC.

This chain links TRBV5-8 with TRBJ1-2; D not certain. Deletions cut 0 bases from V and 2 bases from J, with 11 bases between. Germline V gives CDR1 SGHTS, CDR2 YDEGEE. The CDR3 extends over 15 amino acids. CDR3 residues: CASSLGGSGNYGYTF. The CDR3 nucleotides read TGTGCCAGCAGCTTGGGAGGGTCGGGAAACTATGGCTACACCTTC. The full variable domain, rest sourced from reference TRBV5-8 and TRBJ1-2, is EAGVTQSPTHLIKTRGQQATLRCSPISGHTSVYWYQQALGLGLQFLLWYDEGEERNRGNFPPRFSGRQFPNYSSELNVNALELEDSALYLCASSLGGSGNYGYTFGSGTRLTVV.

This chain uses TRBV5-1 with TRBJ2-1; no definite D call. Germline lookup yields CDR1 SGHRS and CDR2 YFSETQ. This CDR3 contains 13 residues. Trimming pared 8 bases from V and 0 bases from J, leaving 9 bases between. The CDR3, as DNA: TGCGCCAGTAAAGAGAGCTCCTACAATGAGCAGTTCTTC. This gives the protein CASKESSYNEQFF.

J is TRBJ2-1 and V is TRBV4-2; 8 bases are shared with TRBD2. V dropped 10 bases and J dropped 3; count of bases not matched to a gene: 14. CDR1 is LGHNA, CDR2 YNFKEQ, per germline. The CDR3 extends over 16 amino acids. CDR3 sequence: CAKRLTGGPLYNEQFF. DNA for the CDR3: TGTGCCAAGAGGCTTACGGGGGGGCCTCTCTACAATGAGCAGTTCTTC.

The CDR3 here is CSVEEGGYTEAFF. The CDR3 DNA follows: TGCAGCGTTGAAGAAGGGGGGTACACTGAAGCTTTCTTT. The V and J genes are TRBV29-1 and TRBJ1-1; TRBD1 might be the D (6 bases). Germline-derived CDR1 and CDR2 are SQVTM and ANQGSEA. This CDR3 has 13 amino acids. V was cut by 0 bases and J by 3 bases, with 8 bases left in between.

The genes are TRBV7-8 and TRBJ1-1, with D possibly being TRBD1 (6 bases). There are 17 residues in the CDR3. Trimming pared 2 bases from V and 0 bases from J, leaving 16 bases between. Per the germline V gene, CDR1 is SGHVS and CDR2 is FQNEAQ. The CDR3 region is CASSLRSRGLMNTEAFF. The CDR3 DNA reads TGTGCCAGCAGCTTACGTTCGCGGGGGCTTATGAACACTGAAGCTTTCTTT.

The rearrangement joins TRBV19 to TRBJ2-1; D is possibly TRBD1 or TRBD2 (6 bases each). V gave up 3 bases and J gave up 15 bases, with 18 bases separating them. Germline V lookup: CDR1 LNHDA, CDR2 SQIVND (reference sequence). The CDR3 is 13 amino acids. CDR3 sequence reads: CASSISGAVGGFF. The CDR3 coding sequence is TGTGCCAGTAGTATCTCAGGGGCGGTGGGAGGGTTCTTC.

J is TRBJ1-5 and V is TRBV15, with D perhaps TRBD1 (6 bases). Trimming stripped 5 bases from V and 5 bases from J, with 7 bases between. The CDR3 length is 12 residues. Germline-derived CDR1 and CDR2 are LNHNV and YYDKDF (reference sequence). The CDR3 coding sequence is TGTGCCACCAGCCGACAGGATCAGCCCCAGCATTTT. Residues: CATSRQDQPQHF. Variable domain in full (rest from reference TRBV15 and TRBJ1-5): DAMVIQNPRYQVTQFGKPVTLSCSQTLNHNVMYWYQQKSSQAPKLLFHYYDKDFNNEADTPDNFQSRRPNTSFCFLDIRSPGLGDTAMYLCATSRQDQPQHFGDGTRLSIL.

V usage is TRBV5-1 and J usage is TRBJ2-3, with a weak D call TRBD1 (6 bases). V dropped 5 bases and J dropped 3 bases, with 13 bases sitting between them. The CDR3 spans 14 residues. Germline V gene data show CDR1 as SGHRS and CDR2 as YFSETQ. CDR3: CASRLQGRTDTQYF. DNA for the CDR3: TGCGCCAGCAGACTACAGGGCAGGACAGATACGCAGTATTTT.

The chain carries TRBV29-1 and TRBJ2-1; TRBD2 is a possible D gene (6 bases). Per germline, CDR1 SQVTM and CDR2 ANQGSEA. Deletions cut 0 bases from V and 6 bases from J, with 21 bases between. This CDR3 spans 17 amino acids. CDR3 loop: CSVEDLPGVGLGNEQFF. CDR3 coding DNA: TGCAGCGTTGAAGATCTACCGGGGGTGGGTTTGGGCAATGAGCAGTTCTTC.

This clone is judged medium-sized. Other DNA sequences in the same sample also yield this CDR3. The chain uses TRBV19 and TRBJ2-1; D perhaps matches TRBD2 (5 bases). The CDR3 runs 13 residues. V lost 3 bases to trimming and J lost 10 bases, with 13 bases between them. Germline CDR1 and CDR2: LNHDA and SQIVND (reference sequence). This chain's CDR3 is CASSILGSGEQFF. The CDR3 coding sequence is TGTGCCAGTAGTATCCTAGGGAGTGGAGAGCAGTTCTTC. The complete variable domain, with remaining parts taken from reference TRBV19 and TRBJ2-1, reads DGGITQSPKYLFRKEGQNVTLSCEQNLNHDAMYWYRQDPGQGLRLIYYSQIVNDFQKGDIAEGYSVSREKKESFPLTVTSAQKNPTAFYLCASSILGSGEQFFGPGTRLTVL.

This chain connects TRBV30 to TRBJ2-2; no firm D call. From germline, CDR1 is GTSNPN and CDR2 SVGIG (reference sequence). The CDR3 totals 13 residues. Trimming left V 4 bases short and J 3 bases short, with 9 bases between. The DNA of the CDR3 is TGTGCCTGGATTAGAGAGGACACCGGGGAGCTGTTTTTT. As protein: CAWIREDTGELFF.

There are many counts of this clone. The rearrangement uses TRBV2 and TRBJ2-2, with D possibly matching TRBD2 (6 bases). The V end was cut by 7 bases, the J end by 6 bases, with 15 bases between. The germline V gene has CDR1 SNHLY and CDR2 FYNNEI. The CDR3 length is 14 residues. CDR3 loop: CASTLVEGPGELFF. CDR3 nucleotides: TGTGCCAGCACCCTGGTGGAGGGTCCCGGGGAGCTGTTTTTT.

The CDR3 sequence: CAISEGRENTEAFF. The CDR3 DNA is TGTGCCATCAGTGAGGGCAGGGAGAACACTGAAGCTTTCTTT. The chain couples TRBV10-3 to TRBJ1-1; D is possibly TRBD1 (5 bases). The germline V and J ends were trimmed by 2 bases and 1 base, with 8 bases remaining between them. Germline lookup yields CDR1 ENHRY and CDR2 SYGVKD. The CDR3 has 14 amino acids.

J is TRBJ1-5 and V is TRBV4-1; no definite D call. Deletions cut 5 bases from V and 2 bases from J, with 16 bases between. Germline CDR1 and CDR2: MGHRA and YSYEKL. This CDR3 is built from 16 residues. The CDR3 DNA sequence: TGCGCCAGCAGCACACAGTTTGGATCGGGCAATCAGCCCCAGCATTTT. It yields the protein CASSTQFGSGNQPQHF.

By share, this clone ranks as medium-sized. CDR3 in DNA: TGTGCCAGCAGTTGGGGTCTCGGCACTGAAGCTTTCTTT. Translation gives CASSWGLGTEAFF. The chain carries TRBV7-9 and TRBJ1-1; unclear D gene. Germline CDR1 is SEHNR and CDR2 is FQNEAQ (reference sequence). This CDR3 is built from 13 residues. Trimming pared 6 bases from V and 4 bases from J, leaving 12 bases between.

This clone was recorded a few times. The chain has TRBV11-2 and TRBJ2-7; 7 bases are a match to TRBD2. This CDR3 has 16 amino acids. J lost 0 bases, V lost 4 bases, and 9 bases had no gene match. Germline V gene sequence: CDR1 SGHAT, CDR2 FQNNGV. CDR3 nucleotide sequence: TGTGCCAGCAGCTCGTACGGGGGGACGAGCTCCTACGAGCAGTACTTC. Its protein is CASSSYGGTSSYEQYF. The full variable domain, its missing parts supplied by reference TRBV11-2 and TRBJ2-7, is EAGVAQSPRYKIIEKRQSVAFWCNPISGHATLYWYQQILGQGPKLLIQFQNNGVVDDSQLPKDRFSAERLKGVDSTLKIQPAKLEDSAVYLCASSSYGGTSSYEQYFGPGTRLTVT.

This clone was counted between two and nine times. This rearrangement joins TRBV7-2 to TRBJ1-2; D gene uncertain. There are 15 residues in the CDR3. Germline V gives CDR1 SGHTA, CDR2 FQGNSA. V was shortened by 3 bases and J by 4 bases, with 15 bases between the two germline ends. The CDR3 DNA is TGTGCCAGCAGCTTGGCCATTCGGGGAAGCTATGGCTACACCTTC. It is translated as CASSLAIRGSYGYTF.

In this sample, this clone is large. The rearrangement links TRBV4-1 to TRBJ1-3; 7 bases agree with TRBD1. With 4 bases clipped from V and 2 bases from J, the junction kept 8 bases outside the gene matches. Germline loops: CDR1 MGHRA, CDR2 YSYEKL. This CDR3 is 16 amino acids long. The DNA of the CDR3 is TGCGCCAGCAGCCGGTACCGGGACAGACCTGGAAACACCATATATTTT. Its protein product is CASSRYRDRPGNTIYF.

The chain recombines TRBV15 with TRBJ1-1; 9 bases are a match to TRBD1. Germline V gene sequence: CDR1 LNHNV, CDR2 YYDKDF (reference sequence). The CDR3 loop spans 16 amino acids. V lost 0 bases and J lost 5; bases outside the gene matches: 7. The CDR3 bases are TGTGCCACCAGCAGAGACCTACAGGGGGCTGGGACTGAAGCTTTCTTT. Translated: CATSRDLQGAGTEAFF.

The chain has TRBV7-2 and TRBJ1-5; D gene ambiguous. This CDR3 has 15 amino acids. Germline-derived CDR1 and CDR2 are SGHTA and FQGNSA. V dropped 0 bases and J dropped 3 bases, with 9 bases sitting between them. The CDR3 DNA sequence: TGTGCCAGCAGCTTAGCGGGAGGGCCCAATCAGCCCCAGCATTTT. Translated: CASSLAGGPNQPQHF.

The chain's CDR3 is CASSEAGGTSGANVLTF. The CDR3 DNA sequence: TGTGCCAGCAGTGAGGCGGGGGGCACCTCTGGGGCCAACGTCCTGACTTTC. The gene calls are TRBV25-1 and TRBJ2-6; 8 bases are shared with TRBD2. The CDR3 sequence is 17 residues long. CDR1 and CDR2 (germline): MGHDK, SYGVNS. The trim removed 3 bases at V and 0 bases at J, leaving 4 bases unmatched.

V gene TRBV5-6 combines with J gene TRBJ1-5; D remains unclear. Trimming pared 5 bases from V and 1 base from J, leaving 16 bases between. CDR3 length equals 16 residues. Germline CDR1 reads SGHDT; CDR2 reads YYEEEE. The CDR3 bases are TGTGCCAGCAGTGCTGGGTGGCAGAGGAGCAATCAGCCCCAGCATTTT. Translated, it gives CASSAGWQRSNQPQHF. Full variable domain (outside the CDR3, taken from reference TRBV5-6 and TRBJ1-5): DAGVTQSPTHLIKTRGQQVTLRCSPKSGHDTVSWYQQALGQGPQFIFQYYEEEERQRGNFPDRFSGHQFPNYSSELNVNALLLGDSALYLCASSAGWQRSNQPQHFGDGTRLSIL.